Below, 30 T cell receptor beta chains from the same sample are listed, as sequenced in a study of identical twins. MiXCR, run by TCRdb on the 5' RACE reads, gives a single entry per CDR3 protein. The table records around 530,000 distinct CDR3 sequences, approximately 14% of them present only once. These records were also assigned to another study, of yellow fever vaccine responses in identical twins.

Input material: CD4+ T cells sorted from blood. The receptor set was obtained from a woman between 18 and 29 years old in good health.

This sequence joins TRBV5-1 and TRBJ2-1, with D perhaps TRBD1 (6 bases). Per the germline V gene, CDR1 is SGHRS and CDR2 is YFSETQ. The CDR3 spans 12 residues. The germline V and J ends were trimmed by 6 bases and 4 bases, with 8 bases remaining between them. CDR3 sequence reads: CASKGDYNEQFF. In DNA, the CDR3 is TGCGCCAGCAAGGGGGATTACAATGAGCAGTTCTTC.

The J gene is TRBJ2-5, the V gene TRBV20-1; D is perhaps TRBD1 (6 bases). This CDR3 has 14 residues. Germline CDR1 DFQATT, CDR2 SNEGSKA (reference sequence). V lost 4 bases and J 1 base, leaving 13 bases between the germline ends. The CDR3 loop reads CSANNRVTQETQYF. DNA for the CDR3: TGCAGTGCTAATAACAGGGTGACCCAAGAGACCCAGTACTTC.

V and J are TRBV12-3 or TRBV12-4 and TRBJ2-2; D is undetermined. CDR3 length equals 13 residues. V gave up 7 bases and J gave up 3 bases, with 9 bases separating them. The CDR3 protein is CASTQSYTGELFF. The CDR3 coding sequence is TGTGCCAGCACCCAATCTTACACCGGGGAGCTGTTTTTT.

This chain links TRBV6-1 with TRBJ2-3; 10 bases fit TRBD2. Per germline, CDR1 MNHNS and CDR2 SASEGT. This CDR3 is built from 17 residues. V lost 6 bases and J lost 2; bases outside the gene matches: 11. CDR3 sequence: CASRLGLAPASTDTQYF. CDR3 nucleotides: TGTGCCAGCAGACTGGGACTAGCGCCCGCTTCCACAGATACGCAGTATTTT.

This clonotype was recorded a few times. The chain couples TRBV28 to TRBJ2-1, with 8 nucleotides matching TRBD2. V was clipped by 11 bases and J by 7 bases; unmatched bases: 7. The CDR3 covers 12 residues. Per germline, CDR1 MDHEN and CDR2 SYDVKM. The DNA for the CDR3 is TGTGCCGGGAGCGGGAGTTATAATGAGCAGTTCTTC. Encoded protein: CAGSGSYNEQFF.

This clonotype was recorded a few times. The V gene is TRBV24-1, the J gene TRBJ2-2; possible D gene TRBD2, 5 bases. The CDR3 totals 16 residues. The V end was cut by 6 bases, the J end by 1 base, with 14 bases between. CDR1 and CDR2 from the germline V gene are KGHDR and SFDVKD. The DNA for the CDR3 is TGTGCCACCAGTTTAGGAGGATTAATGAACACCGGGGAGCTGTTTTTT. It codes for CATSLGGLMNTGELFF.

In this sample, this clonotype turned up a few times. The rearrangement links TRBV3-1 to TRBJ2-4, with D possibly TRBD1 on 5 matching bases. The CDR3 contains 15 residues. Between the trimmed V and J ends, which lost 0 bases and 4 bases, there was a span of 10 bases. Per germline, CDR1 LGHDT and CDR2 YNNKEL (reference sequence). The chain's CDR3 is CASSQEGAGKNIQYF. The CDR3, as DNA: TGTGCCAGCAGCCAAGAAGGGGCAGGGAAAAACATTCAGTACTTC.

This chain links TRBV3-1 with TRBJ2-3; 10 nucleotides agree with TRBD2. The CDR3 totals 16 residues. J was trimmed by 4 bases and V by 4 bases; bases with no gene match: 8. Germline loops: CDR1 LGHDT, CDR2 YNNKEL (reference sequence). CDR3 sequence: CASSLIAGGAADTQYF. CDR3 DNA: TGTGCCAGCAGCCTCATAGCGGGGGGCGCGGCAGATACGCAGTATTTT.

In its sample, this clonotype was seen a few times. The chain carries TRBV7-9 and TRBJ2-1, with 9 bases aligning to TRBD2. Germline values: CDR1 SEHNR, CDR2 FQNEAQ (reference sequence). The V segment lost 6 bases and the J segment 8 bases; nucleotides outside the gene matches: 14. The CDR3 length is 16 residues. The CDR3 protein is CASSGSLGLAEDEQFF. DNA for the CDR3: TGTGCCAGCAGTGGGAGTTTGGGACTAGCTGAAGATGAGCAGTTCTTC.

The V and J genes are TRBV6-1 and TRBJ2-5; 8 bases align to TRBD2. Trimming cost V 6 bases and J 1 base; bases outside gene matches: 10. The CDR3 covers 16 residues. From germline, CDR1 is MNHNS and CDR2 SASEGT. The CDR3: CASSTTVAGPQETQYF. CDR3 in DNA: TGTGCCAGCAGCACTACCGTAGCGGGACCCCAAGAGACCCAGTACTTC.

The genes are TRBV2 and TRBJ1-5; tentative D call: TRBD1 (5 bases). The V end lost 4 bases, the J end lost 9 bases, and 13 bases lay between the germline ends. The germline CDR1 and CDR2 sequences are SNHLY and FYNNEI. This CDR3 is built from 13 residues. The DNA for the CDR3 is TGTGCCAGCAGTGGGACACCCGCTTGGCCCCAGCATTTT. Translated, it gives CASSGTPAWPQHF.

This clonotype was seen a few times. This sequence joins TRBV20-1 and TRBJ2-5, with 11 bases identical to TRBD1. The V and J ends lost 3 bases and 7 bases, in that order; junction bases with no gene match: 7. Per the germline V gene, CDR1 is DFQATT and CDR2 is SNEGSKA (reference sequence). The CDR3 is 14 residues long. In nucleotides, the CDR3 is TGCAGTGCTAGGCCCGGGACAGGGGGAGTGACCCAGTACTTC. Translation gives CSARPGTGGVTQYF.

This chain uses TRBV6-5 with TRBJ1-3; TRBD1 matches at 9 bases. Trimming at V came to 2 bases and at J to 4 bases, leaving 9 bases not matched to a gene. The germline CDR1 and CDR2 sequences are MNHEY and SVGAGI. The CDR3 contains 17 residues. CDR3 residues: CASSYENRDRAGNTIYF. In nucleotides, the CDR3 is TGTGCCAGCAGTTACGAAAACCGGGACAGGGCCGGAAACACCATATATTTT.

This clonotype was seen a handful of times. The gene calls are TRBV29-1 and TRBJ2-2; 13 positions match TRBD2. Germline values: CDR1 SQVTM, CDR2 ANQGSEA. The J segment lost 7 bases and the V segment lost 4 bases, leaving 9 bases of the junction unmatched. The CDR3 is made up of 16 amino acids. The CDR3 loop reads CSVVLAGGGGVGELFF. CDR3 bases: TGCAGCGTTGTACTAGCGGGAGGGGGAGGTGTCGGGGAGCTGTTTTTT.

This clonotype has just a few counts. The gene calls are TRBV24-1 and TRBJ2-5; 10 bases fit TRBD1. Germline V lookup: CDR1 KGHDR, CDR2 SFDVKD. The V gene end was trimmed by 7 bases and the J gene end by 3 bases; junction bases not matched to a gene: 1. The CDR3 is 13 amino acids. CDR3 nucleotides: TGTGCCACCAGAGGGACAGGGGAAGAGACCCAGTACTTC. Translated, it gives CATRGTGEETQYF.

The V gene is TRBV28, the J gene TRBJ2-7; 10 bases fit TRBD2. V gave up 5 bases and J gave up 4 bases; unmatched junction bases: 11. This CDR3 region has 16 residues. Looked up from germline, CDR1 is MDHEN and CDR2 is SYDVKM. The CDR3 region is CASSPRWRTSGYEQYF. CDR3 coding DNA: TGTGCCAGCAGTCCTCGCTGGCGGACTAGCGGTTACGAGCAGTACTTC.

The gene calls are TRBV7-2 and TRBJ2-1; the match to TRBD2 covers 9 bases. The germline V gene has CDR1 SGHTA and CDR2 FQGNSA. V was clipped by 5 bases and J by 9 bases; unmatched bases: 14. CDR3 length equals 16 residues. The CDR3 loop reads CASSPPAGGLLAEQFF. Here the CDR3 DNA reads TGTGCCAGCAGCCCCCCAGCGGGAGGTCTGTTGGCTGAGCAGTTCTTC.

The genes are TRBV6-1 and TRBJ2-1; a weak D match, TRBD2 (5 bases). The V gene lost 7 bases and the J gene lost 7 bases, with 14 bases spanning the gap. The germline CDR1 and CDR2 sequences are MNHNS and SASEGT. The CDR3 is 13 residues long. The CDR3 sequence is CASKTGMLNEQFF. The DNA of the CDR3 is TGTGCCAGCAAGACGGGAATGCTAAATGAGCAGTTCTTC.

This clonotype was counted only a few times. The genes are TRBV20-1 and TRBJ2-2, with 7 bases fitting TRBD2. The CDR3 runs to 16 residues. J lost 5 bases, V lost 0 bases, and 9 bases had no gene match. CDR1 DFQATT and CDR2 SNEGSKA come from the germline V gene (reference sequence). The CDR3 sequence: CSARDRGWEGTGELFF. As DNA, the CDR3 is TGCAGTGCTAGAGATCGTGGGTGGGAGGGGACCGGGGAGCTGTTTTTT.

This clonotype was picked up a small number of times. The chain is built from TRBV7-2 and TRBJ2-3; TRBD1 matches 8 bases. Losses at the gene ends were 3 bases for V and 1 base for J; bases not matched to a gene: 3. The CDR3 is 15 amino acids. Per the germline V gene, CDR1 is SGHTA and CDR2 is FQGNSA. CDR3 sequence reads: CASSFDRGGTDTQYF. Written as DNA, the CDR3 is TGTGCCAGCAGCTTCGACAGGGGAGGCACAGATACGCAGTATTTT.

The chain couples TRBV7-9 to TRBJ1-2, with a possible D match to TRBD1 (5 bases). The CDR3 consists of 14 residues. V was pared by 0 bases and J by 2 bases, with 7 bases between. Germline V CDR1 and CDR2: SEHNR, FQNEAQ (reference sequence). The CDR3 loop reads CASSLAAGNYGYTF. CDR3 in DNA: TGTGCCAGCAGCTTAGCGGCAGGGAACTATGGCTACACCTTC. Drawing the rest from reference TRBV7-9 and TRBJ1-2, the complete variable domain is DTGVSQNPRHKITKRGQNVTFRCDPISEHNRLYWYRQTLGQGPEFLTYFQNEAQLEKSRLLSDRFSAERPKGSFSTLEIQRTEQGDSAMYLCASSLAAGNYGYTFGSGTRLTVV.

The chain couples TRBV6-5 to TRBJ2-1; TRBD1 matches at 8 bases. Germline V gene lookup returns CDR1 MNHEY and CDR2 SVGAGI. With 6 bases clipped from V and 3 bases from J, the junction kept 19 bases outside the gene matches. The CDR3 runs 19 residues. The CDR3 here is CASSYERTSSGGLYNEQFF. DNA of the CDR3: TGTGCCAGCAGCTATGAAAGAACCTCCTCAGGGGGCCTCTACAATGAGCAGTTCTTC.

In its sample, this clonotype was seen a few times. V and J are TRBV7-8 and TRBJ2-7; D is unclear. The V gene's germline CDR1 is SGHVS and CDR2 FQNEAQ. This CDR3 region has 15 residues. Trimming took 0 bases from V and 1 from J, leaving 10 bases between them. The CDR3 region has the DNA TGTGCCAGCAGCTTAGCGCTTACCGGATCCTACGAGCAGTACGTC. It translates to CASSLALTGSYEQYV.

V and J are TRBV6-1 and TRBJ1-1, with a possible D match to TRBD1 (5 bases). The CDR3 is 13 residues long. Trimming left V 8 bases short and J 4 bases short, with 14 bases between. Germline assignment: CDR1 MNHNS and CDR2 SASEGT. CDR3 residues: CASWGREGTEAFF. CDR3 sequence (DNA): TGTGCCAGCTGGGGGAGGGAGGGCACTGAAGCTTTCTTT.

The V and J genes are TRBV5-1 and TRBJ2-1, with 13 bases identical to TRBD2. With V trimmed by 4 bases and J by 5 bases, 6 bases remained unmatched. CDR3 length: 16 amino acids. From germline, CDR1 is SGHRS and CDR2 YFSETQ. CDR3 sequence (DNA): TGCGCCAGCAGCCGGGCCGGGACTAGCGGGGACAATGAGCAGTTCTTC. It encodes CASSRAGTSGDNEQFF.

The chain recombines TRBV5-6 with TRBJ2-7; 11 nucleotides agree with TRBD2. The CDR3 runs to 21 residues. The J segment lost 0 bases and the V segment lost 0 bases, leaving 17 bases of the junction unmatched. Germline-derived CDR1 and CDR2 are SGHDT and YYEEEE. CDR3 DNA: TGTGCCAGCAGCTTGGCCCGCGGCCTTAGCGGGAGGGCCCCCACCTCCTACGAGCAGTACTTC. It codes for CASSLARGLSGRAPTSYEQYF.

The V call is TRBV11-2, the J call TRBJ1-3; D remains ambiguous. Trimming cost V 4 bases and J 9 bases, with 13 bases left between them. Germline CDR1 reads SGHAT; CDR2 reads FQNNGV. The CDR3 is 13 residues long. The CDR3 sequence: CASSYEGRSTIYF. CDR3 coding DNA: TGTGCCAGCAGCTATGAGGGAAGGAGCACCATATATTTT.

This clonotype was observed a few times. The chain carries TRBV7-9 and TRBJ1-2; no clear D. V lost 3 bases, J lost 1 base, and 15 bases lay in between. The CDR3 has 16 amino acids. Germline V gene lookup returns CDR1 SEHNR and CDR2 FQNEAQ (reference sequence). CDR3 region: CASSFKGISLNYGYTF. DNA of the CDR3: TGTGCCAGCAGCTTTAAGGGAATTTCTCTTAACTATGGCTACACCTTC.

The chain links TRBV20-1 to TRBJ1-1; 7 nucleotides match TRBD1. There are 12 residues in the CDR3. V gave up 6 bases and J gave up 4 bases; unmatched junction bases: 5. CDR1 is DFQATT and CDR2 is SNEGSKA in the germline V gene (reference sequence). For the CDR3, the DNA is TGCAGTGCCAGGGGACAGTTCACTGAAGCTTTCTTT. This translates into CSARGQFTEAFF.

This clonotype was seen only a few times. The chain recombines TRBV27 with TRBJ2-1, with a tentative D call TRBD2 (7 bases). The V end was cut by 3 bases, the J end by 16 bases, with 16 bases between. The germline V gene encodes CDR1 MNHEY and CDR2 SMNVEV (reference sequence). There are 12 residues in the CDR3. The CDR3 region is CASSFGRGPIFF. The CDR3 region has the DNA TGTGCCAGCAGTTTTGGGCGGGGGCCCATATTCTTC.